This T cell receptor beta chain was captured in a study of T-cell reconstitution after alpha-beta-depleted transplantation in children. This clonotype was observed many times. Unique molecular identifiers were incorporated into the prepared TCRbeta library. TCRdb processed the PCR reads anew with MiXCR; each CDR3 protein has one entry. This table has approximately 290,000 distinct CDR3 sequences, 11% appearing once. The source material was peripheral blood, sampled 180 days after TCRalphabeta/CD19-depleted stem cell transplant. This clonotype originated in a male patient aged 2-9 years who had a stem cell transplant for chronic granulomatous disease, so the T cells may come from the graft donor.

CDR3 sequence reads: CASRPRRDRPTDTQYF. The CDR3 nucleotides are TGTGCCAGCAGGCCGCGCCGGGACAGGCCCACAGATACGCAGTATTTT. The chain uses TRBV28 and TRBJ2-3, with 8 bases identical to TRBD1. The germline gives CDR1 MDHEN, CDR2 SYDVKM. J was trimmed by 2 bases and V by 6 bases; bases with no gene match: 10. The CDR3 sequence is 16 residues long.